Listed below are T cell receptor beta chains from one sample, sequenced in a study of CD8+ T cells in alopecia areata. Sequencing used immunoSEQ multiplex PCR; TCRdb keeps in-frame clones, though not all of them. Among over 150,000 clones, roughly 56% were seen once, and the ten largest hold nearly 5%. The sequencing sample was made of CD8+ T cells sorted from blood. The receptors derive from a human donor in good health. The CDR3 runs from the conserved cysteine through the conserved F or W. A D gene is named only where the DNA matches it firmly. The size field is filled for only some rows; it gives once, few, many or a size class.

v_gene: TRBV29-1; abundance: once; d_gene: -; j_gene: TRBJ1-2; CDR3aa: CSATPTRRDYGYTF; CDR3nt: TGCAGCGCAACACCGACGCGCAGGGACTATGGCTACACCTTC
v_gene: TRBV2; abundance: -; d_gene: -; j_gene: TRBJ1-1; CDR3aa: CASSEAGDEMNTEAFF; CDR3nt: TGTGCCAGCAGTGAAGCAGGGGATGAGATGAACACTGAAGCTTTCTTT
v_gene: TRBV27; abundance: -; d_gene: -; j_gene: TRBJ2-3; CDR3aa: CASSPGRASTDTQYF; CDR3nt: TGTGCCAGCAGCCCTGGACGGGCGAGCACAGATACGCAGTATTTT
v_gene: TRBV7-9; abundance: -; d_gene: -; j_gene: TRBJ1-2; CDR3aa: CASSLGGYGYTF; CDR3nt: TGTGCCAGCAGCCTGGGGGGCTATGGCTACACCTTC
v_gene: TRBV6-5; abundance: -; d_gene: -; j_gene: TRBJ1-1; CDR3aa: CASSLGRGTEAFF; CDR3nt: TGTGCCAGCAGTCTAGGGAGGGGGACTGAAGCTTTCTTT
v_gene: TRBV4-1; abundance: -; d_gene: -; j_gene: TRBJ2-6; CDR3aa: CASSQDPGVRSGANVLTF; CDR3nt: TGCGCCAGCAGCCAAGATCCCGGGGTTCGCTCTGGGGCCAACGTCCTGACTTTC
v_gene: TRBV4-1; abundance: few; d_gene: -; j_gene: TRBJ1-1; CDR3aa: CASSQGAGEAFF; CDR3nt: TGCGCCAGCAGCCAAGGAGCGGGTGAAGCTTTCTTT
v_gene: TRBV29-1; abundance: few; d_gene: -; j_gene: TRBJ1-2; CDR3aa: CSARDGTNYGYTF; CDR3nt: TGCAGCGCACGGGACGGAACTAACTATGGCTACACCTTC
v_gene: TRBV2; abundance: -; d_gene: -; j_gene: TRBJ1-2; CDR3aa: CASLTGEANYGYTF; CDR3nt: TGTGCCAGTTTAACAGGAGAAGCTAACTATGGCTACACCTTC
v_gene: TRBV5-6; abundance: -; d_gene: TRBD1; j_gene: TRBJ1-2; CDR3aa: CASSPGTGPVGYTF; CDR3nt: TGTGCCAGCAGCCCCGGGACAGGGCCCGTTGGCTACACCTTC
v_gene: TRBV27; abundance: -; d_gene: TRBD1; j_gene: TRBJ1-6; CDR3aa: CASRQGSNSPLHF; CDR3nt: TGTGCCAGCCGACAGGGGAGTAATTCACCCCTCCACTTT
v_gene: TRBV30; abundance: -; d_gene: -; j_gene: TRBJ2-4; CDR3aa: CAWSSSGTKNIQYF; CDR3nt: TGTGCCTGGAGTAGCTCAGGGACTAAAAACATTCAGTACTTC
v_gene: TRBV25-1; abundance: -; d_gene: TRBD1; j_gene: TRBJ1-1; CDR3aa: CASKQGAHTEAFF; CDR3nt: TGTGCCAGCAAACAGGGGGCGCACACTGAAGCTTTCTTT
v_gene: TRBV25-1; abundance: -; d_gene: -; j_gene: TRBJ1-2; CDR3aa: CASSGGDYGYTF; CDR3nt: TGTGCCAGCAGTGGTGGGGACTATGGCTACACCTTC
v_gene: TRBV5-5; abundance: -; d_gene: TRBD1; j_gene: TRBJ2-1; CDR3aa: CASSYGQGSDEQFF; CDR3nt: TGTGCCAGCAGCTACGGACAGGGATCGGATGAGCAGTTCTTC
v_gene: TRBV19; abundance: medium-sized; d_gene: -; j_gene: TRBJ2-3; CDR3aa: CASEGDTQYF; CDR3nt: TGTGCCAGTGAGGGAGATACGCAGTATTTT
v_gene: TRBV11-2; abundance: -; d_gene: -; j_gene: TRBJ2-7; CDR3aa: CASSSPTIEQYF; CDR3nt: TGTGCCAGCAGCTCTCCGACGATCGAGCAGTACTTC
v_gene: TRBV2; abundance: -; d_gene: -; j_gene: TRBJ1-2; CDR3aa: CASSESGDYGYTF; CDR3nt: TGTGCCAGCAGTGAATCAGGGGACTATGGCTACACCTTC
v_gene: TRBV15; abundance: -; d_gene: -; j_gene: TRBJ1-6; CDR3aa: CATSRDARVTGNSPLHF; CDR3nt: TGTGCCACCAGCAGAGACGCCAGGGTAACGGGGAATTCACCCCTCCACTTT
v_gene: TRBV29-1; abundance: -; d_gene: -; j_gene: TRBJ1-3; CDR3aa: CSVADRNSGNTIYF; CDR3nt: TGCAGCGTGGCAGACAGGAACTCTGGAAACACCATATATTTT
v_gene: TRBV5-6; abundance: few; d_gene: TRBD1; j_gene: TRBJ1-5; CDR3aa: CASSLRDRPNQPQHF; CDR3nt: TGTGCCAGCAGCTTAAGGGACAGACCCAATCAGCCCCAGCATTTT
v_gene: TRBV5-6; abundance: few; d_gene: TRBD1; j_gene: TRBJ2-2; CDR3aa: CASSPKWAGTGNTGELFF; CDR3nt: TGTGCCAGCAGCCCAAAATGGGCCGGGACAGGGAACACCGGGGAGCTGTTTTTT
v_gene: TRBV4-1; abundance: -; d_gene: TRBD1; j_gene: TRBJ1-5; CDR3aa: CASSQSDRANQPQHF; CDR3nt: TGCGCCAGCAGCCAATCGGACAGGGCCAATCAGCCCCAGCATTTT
v_gene: TRBV4-1; abundance: few; d_gene: -; j_gene: TRBJ2-7; CDR3aa: CASSQVGQTYEQYF; CDR3nt: TGCGCCAGCAGCCAAGTTGGACAGACCTACGAGCAGTACTTC